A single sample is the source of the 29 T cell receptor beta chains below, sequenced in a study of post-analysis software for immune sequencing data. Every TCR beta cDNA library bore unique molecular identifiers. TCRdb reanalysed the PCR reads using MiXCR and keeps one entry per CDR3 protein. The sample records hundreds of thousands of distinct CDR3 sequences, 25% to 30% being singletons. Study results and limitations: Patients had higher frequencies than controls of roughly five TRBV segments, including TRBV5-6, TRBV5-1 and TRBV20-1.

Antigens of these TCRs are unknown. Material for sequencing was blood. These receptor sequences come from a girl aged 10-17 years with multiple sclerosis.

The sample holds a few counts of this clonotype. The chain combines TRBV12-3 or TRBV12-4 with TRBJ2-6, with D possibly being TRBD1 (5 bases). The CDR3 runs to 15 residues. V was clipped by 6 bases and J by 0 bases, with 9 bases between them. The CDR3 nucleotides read TGTGCCAGCAGGCGAGACAGCTCTGGGGCCAACGTCCTGACTTTC. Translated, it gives CASRRDSSGANVLTF.

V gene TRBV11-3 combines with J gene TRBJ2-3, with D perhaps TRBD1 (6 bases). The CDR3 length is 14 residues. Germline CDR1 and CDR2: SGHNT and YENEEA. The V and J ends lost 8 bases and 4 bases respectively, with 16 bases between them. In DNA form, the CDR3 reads TGTGCCAGCGGGTGGGGGCGCAACTCAGATACGCAGTATTTT. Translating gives CASGWGRNSDTQYF.

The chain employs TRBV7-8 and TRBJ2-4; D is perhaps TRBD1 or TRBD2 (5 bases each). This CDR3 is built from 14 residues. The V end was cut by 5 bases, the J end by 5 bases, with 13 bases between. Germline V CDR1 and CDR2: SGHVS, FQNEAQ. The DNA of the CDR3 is TGTGCCAGCAGCCCTAGGCGAGGGGAAAACATTCAGTACTTC. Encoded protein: CASSPRRGENIQYF.

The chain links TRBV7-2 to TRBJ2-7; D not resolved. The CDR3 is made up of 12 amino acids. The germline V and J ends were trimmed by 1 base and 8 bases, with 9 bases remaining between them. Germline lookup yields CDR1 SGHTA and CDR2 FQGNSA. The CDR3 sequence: CASSLGQSQQYF. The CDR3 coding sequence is TGTGCCAGCAGCTTAGGACAATCACAGCAGTACTTC.

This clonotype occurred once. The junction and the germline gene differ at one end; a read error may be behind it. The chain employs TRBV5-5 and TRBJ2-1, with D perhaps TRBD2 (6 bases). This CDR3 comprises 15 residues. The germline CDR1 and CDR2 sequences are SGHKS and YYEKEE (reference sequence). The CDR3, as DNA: TGTGCCAGCAGCTTGGAGCGGCTAGCGCGGGGTGAGCGGTTCTTC. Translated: CASSLERLARGERFF. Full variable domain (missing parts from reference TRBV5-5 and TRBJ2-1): DAGVTQSPTHLIKTRGQQVTLRCSPISGHKSVSWYQQVLGQGPQFIFQYYEKEERGRGNFPDRFSARQFPNYSSELNVNALLLGDSALYLCASSLERLARGERFFGPGTRLTVL.

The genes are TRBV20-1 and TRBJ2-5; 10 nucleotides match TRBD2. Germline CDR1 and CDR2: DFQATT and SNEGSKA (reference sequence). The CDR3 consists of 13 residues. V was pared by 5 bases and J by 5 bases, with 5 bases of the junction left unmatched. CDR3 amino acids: CSAGLAVLETQYF. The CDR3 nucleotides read TGCAGTGCTGGACTAGCGGTCCTTGAGACCCAGTACTTC.

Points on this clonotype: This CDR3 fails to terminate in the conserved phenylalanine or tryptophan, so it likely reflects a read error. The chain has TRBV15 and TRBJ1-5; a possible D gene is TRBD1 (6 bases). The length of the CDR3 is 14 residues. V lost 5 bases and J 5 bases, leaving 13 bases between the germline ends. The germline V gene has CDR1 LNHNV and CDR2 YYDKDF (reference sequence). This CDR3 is CATSHNRVDQPQHC. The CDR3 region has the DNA TGTGCCACCAGCCATAACAGGGTAGATCAGCCCCAGCATTGT.

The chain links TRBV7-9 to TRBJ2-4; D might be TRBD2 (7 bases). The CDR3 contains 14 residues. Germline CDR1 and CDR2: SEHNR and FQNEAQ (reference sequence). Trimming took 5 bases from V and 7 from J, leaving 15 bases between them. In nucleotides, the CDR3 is TGTGCCAGCAGCGAGGGGGGGTTTGATAACATTCAGTACTTC. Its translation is CASSEGGFDNIQYF.

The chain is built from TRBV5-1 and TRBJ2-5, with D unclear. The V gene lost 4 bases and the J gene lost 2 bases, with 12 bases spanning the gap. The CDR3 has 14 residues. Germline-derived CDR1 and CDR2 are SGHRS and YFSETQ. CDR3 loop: CASSPSWDQETQYF. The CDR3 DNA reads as TGCGCCAGCAGCCCGTCGTGGGATCAAGAGACCCAGTACTTC.

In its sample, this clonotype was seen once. The CDR3 DNA follows: TGTGCCAGCAGCTCCTCTGGGCGCTCTGGAAACACCATATATTTT. Amino acids: CASSSSGRSGNTIYF. V usage is TRBV7-2 and J usage is TRBJ1-3; D gene unclear. Trimming removed 4 bases from V and 0 bases from J, with 10 bases in between. Looked up from germline, CDR1 is SGHTA and CDR2 is FQGNSA. The CDR3 loop spans 15 amino acids.

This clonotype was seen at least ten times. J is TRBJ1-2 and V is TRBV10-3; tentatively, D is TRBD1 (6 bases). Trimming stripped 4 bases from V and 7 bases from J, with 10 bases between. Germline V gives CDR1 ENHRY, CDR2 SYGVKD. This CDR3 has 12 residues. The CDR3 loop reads CAISGGASGYTF. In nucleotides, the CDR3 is TGTGCCATCAGTGGGGGGGCGAGTGGCTACACCTTC.

CDR3 coding DNA: TGTGCCAGTAGCGGCAGCGCCCAGGATGAGCAGTTCTTC. It codes for CASSGSAQDEQFF. The chain employs TRBV19 and TRBJ2-1; no firm D call. The V gene's germline CDR1 is LNHDA and CDR2 SQIVND (reference sequence). This CDR3 contains 13 residues. V was trimmed by 6 bases and J by 8 bases, leaving 14 bases between them.

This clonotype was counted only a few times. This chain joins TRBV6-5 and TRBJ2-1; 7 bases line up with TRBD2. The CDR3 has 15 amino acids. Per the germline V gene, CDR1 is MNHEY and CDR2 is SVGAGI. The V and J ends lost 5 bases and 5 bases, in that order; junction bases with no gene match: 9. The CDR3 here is CASSPRAAGHNEQFF. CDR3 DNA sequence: TGTGCCAGCAGTCCCCGGGCAGCGGGACACAATGAGCAGTTCTTC.

The CDR3 sequence: CSAQGYRGYEKLFF. The CDR3 nucleotides read TGCAGTGCCCAGGGGTACAGGGGGTATGAAAAACTGTTTTTT. V gene TRBV20-1 combines with J gene TRBJ1-4; TRBD1 agrees at 8 bases. The V and J ends lost 6 bases and 6 bases, in that order; junction bases with no gene match: 9. The CDR3 runs to 14 residues. Germline V gives CDR1 DFQATT, CDR2 SNEGSKA (reference sequence).

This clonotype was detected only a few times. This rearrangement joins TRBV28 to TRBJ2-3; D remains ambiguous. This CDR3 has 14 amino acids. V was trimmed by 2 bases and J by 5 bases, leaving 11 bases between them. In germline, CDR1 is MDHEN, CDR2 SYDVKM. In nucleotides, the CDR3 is TGTGCCAGCAGTTTAAGTCTAGGTCGAGATACGCAGTATTTT. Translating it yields CASSLSLGRDTQYF.

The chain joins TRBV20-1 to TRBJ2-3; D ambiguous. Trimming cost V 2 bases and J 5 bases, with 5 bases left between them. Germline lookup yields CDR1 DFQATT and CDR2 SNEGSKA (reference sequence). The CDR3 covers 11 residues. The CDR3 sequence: CSARLVDTQYF. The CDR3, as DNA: TGCAGTGCTAGACTTGTAGATACGCAGTATTTT.

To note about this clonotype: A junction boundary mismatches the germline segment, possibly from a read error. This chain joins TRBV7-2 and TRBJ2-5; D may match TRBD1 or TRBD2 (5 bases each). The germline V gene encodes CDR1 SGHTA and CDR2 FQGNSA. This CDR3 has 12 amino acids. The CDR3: CACSLLQGAQYF. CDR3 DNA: TGTGCCTGCAGCTTACTTCAGGGAGCCCAGTACTTC. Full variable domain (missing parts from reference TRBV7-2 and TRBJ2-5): GAGVSQSPSNKVTEKGKDVELRCDPISGHTALYWYRQSLGQGLEFLIYFQGNSAPDKSGLPSDRFSAERTGGSVSTLTIQRTQQEDSAVYLCACSLLQGAQYFGPGTRLLVL.

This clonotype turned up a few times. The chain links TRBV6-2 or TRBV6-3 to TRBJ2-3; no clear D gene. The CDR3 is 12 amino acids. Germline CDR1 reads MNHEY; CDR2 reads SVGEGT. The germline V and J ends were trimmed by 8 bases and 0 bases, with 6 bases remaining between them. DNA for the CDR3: TGTGCCAGCGGCCAAAGCACAGATACGCAGTATTTT. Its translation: CASGQSTDTQYF.

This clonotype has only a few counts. Here the CDR3 DNA reads TGTGCCAGCAGCTTAGTTGTACGGGACAGGGGTCCAGCGGGAGCGCTTCGGCGAGTCGAGCAGTACTTC. This encodes CASSLVVRDRGPAGALRRVEQYF. The rearrangement uses TRBV11-2 and TRBJ2-7; 10 bases match TRBD1. CDR3 size: 23 residues. Germline lookup yields CDR1 SGHAT and CDR2 FQNNGV. Unmatched junction bases numbered 30, after V lost 1 base and J lost 6 bases.

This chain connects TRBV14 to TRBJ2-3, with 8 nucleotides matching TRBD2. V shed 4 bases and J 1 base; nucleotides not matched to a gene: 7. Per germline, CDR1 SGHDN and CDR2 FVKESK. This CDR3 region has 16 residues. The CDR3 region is CASSPERRGGTDTQYF. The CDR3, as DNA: TGTGCCAGCAGCCCTGAGAGGCGGGGGGGCACAGATACGCAGTATTTT.

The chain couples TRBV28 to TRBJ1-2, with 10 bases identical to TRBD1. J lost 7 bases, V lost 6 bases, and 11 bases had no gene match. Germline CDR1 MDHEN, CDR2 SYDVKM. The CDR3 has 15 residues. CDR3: CASSPPGTGVGGYTF. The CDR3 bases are TGTGCCAGCAGCCCTCCCGGGACAGGGGTGGGTGGCTACACCTTC.

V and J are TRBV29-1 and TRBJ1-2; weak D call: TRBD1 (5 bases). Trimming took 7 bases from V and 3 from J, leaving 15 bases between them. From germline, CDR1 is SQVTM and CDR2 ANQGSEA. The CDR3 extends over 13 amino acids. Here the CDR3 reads CSARPLGDYGYTF. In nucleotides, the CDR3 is TGCAGCGCCCGGCCCTTAGGGGACTATGGCTACACCTTC.

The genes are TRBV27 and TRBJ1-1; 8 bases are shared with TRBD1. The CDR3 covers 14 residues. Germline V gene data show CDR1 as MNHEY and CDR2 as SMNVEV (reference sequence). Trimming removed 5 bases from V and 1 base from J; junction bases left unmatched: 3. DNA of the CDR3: TGTGCCAGCAGTGACGGACAGGGGAACACTGAAGCTTTCTTT. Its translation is CASSDGQGNTEAFF.

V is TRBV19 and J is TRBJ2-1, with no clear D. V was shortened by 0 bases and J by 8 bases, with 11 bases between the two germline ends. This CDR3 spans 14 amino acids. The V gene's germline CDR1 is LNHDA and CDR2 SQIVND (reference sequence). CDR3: CASSIDPGSDEQFF. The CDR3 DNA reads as TGTGCCAGTAGTATAGATCCTGGTTCGGATGAGCAGTTCTTC. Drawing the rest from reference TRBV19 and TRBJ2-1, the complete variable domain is DGGITQSPKYLFRKEGQNVTLSCEQNLNHDAMYWYRQDPGQGLRLIYYSQIVNDFQKGDIAEGYSVSREKKESFPLTVTSAQKNPTAFYLCASSIDPGSDEQFFGPGTRLTVL.

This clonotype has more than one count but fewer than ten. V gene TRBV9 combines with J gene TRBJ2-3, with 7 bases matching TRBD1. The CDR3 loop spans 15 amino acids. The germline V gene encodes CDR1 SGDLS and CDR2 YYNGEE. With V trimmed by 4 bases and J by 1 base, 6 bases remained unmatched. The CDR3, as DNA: TGTGCCAGCAGCACGCACAGGGGAGGCACAGATACGCAGTATTTT. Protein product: CASSTHRGGTDTQYF.

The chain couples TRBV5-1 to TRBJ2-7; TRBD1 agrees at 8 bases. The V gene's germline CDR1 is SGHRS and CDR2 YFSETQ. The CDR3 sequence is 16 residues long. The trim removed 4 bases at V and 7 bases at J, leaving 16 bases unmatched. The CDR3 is CASSTGTGQSYNEQYF. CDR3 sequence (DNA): TGCGCCAGCAGCACCGGGACAGGCCAGTCCTACAATGAGCAGTACTTC.

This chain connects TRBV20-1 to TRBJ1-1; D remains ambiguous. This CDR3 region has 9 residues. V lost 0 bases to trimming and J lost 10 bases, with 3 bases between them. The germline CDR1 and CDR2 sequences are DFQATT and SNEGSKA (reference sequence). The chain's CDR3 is CSARDVAFF. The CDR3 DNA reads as TGCAGTGCTAGAGATGTAGCTTTCTTT.

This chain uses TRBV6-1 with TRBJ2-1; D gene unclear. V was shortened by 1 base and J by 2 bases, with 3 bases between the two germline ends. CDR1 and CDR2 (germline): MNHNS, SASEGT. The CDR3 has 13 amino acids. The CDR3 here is CASSEVPYNEQFF. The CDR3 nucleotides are TGTGCCAGCAGTGAAGTCCCCTACAATGAGCAGTTCTTC.

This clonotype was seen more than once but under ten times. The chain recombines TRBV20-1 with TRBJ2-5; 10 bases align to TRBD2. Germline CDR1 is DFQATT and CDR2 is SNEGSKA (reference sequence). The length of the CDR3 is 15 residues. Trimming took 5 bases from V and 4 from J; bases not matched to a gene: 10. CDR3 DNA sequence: TGCAGTGCTGGACTAGCGGAACCCTTGCGAGAGACCCAGTACTTC. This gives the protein CSAGLAEPLRETQYF.